These T cell receptor beta chains were read from a single sample in a study of blood T cell repertoires in COVID-19. This table comes from immunoSEQ multiplex PCR, and its TCRdb copy is limited to in-frame clones, with some not included. The repertoire holds around 700,000 clones, with about 90% as singletons. Sequencing used peripheral blood. The receptor set was obtained from a woman under 30 with acute or convalescent COVID-19. CDR3s include the opening cysteine and the closing phenylalanine or tryptophan. Each record gives: V gene, J gene, clone size, D gene, CDR3 protein, CDR3 DNA. A D gene is named only where the DNA matches it firmly. Clone size is stated in some rows and not others, as once, few, many or a class when expanded.

v_call: TRBV3-1/TRBV3-2; j_call: TRBJ2-4; clone_size: once; d_call: NA; cdr3_aa: CASSQREWKNIQYF; cdr3_nt: TGTGCCAGCAGCCAACGGGAATGGAAAAACATTCAGTACTTC
v_call: TRBV6-2/TRBV6-3; j_call: TRBJ2-7; clone_size: NA; d_call: NA; cdr3_aa: CASSYPGSYEQYF; cdr3_nt: TGTGCCAGCAGTTACCCGGGGTCCTACGAGCAGTACTTC
v_call: TRBV7-2; j_call: TRBJ1-2; clone_size: NA; d_call: NA; cdr3_aa: CASSLGQGNYGYTF; cdr3_nt: TGTGCCAGCAGCTTAGGTCAGGGAAACTATGGCTACACCTTC
v_call: TRBV19; j_call: TRBJ1-1; clone_size: NA; d_call: NA; cdr3_aa: CAKIMDSRLNTEAFF; cdr3_nt: TGTGCCAAGATTATGGACAGCCGATTGAACACTGAAGCTTTCTTT
v_call: TRBV5-1; j_call: TRBJ1-2; clone_size: NA; d_call: NA; cdr3_aa: CASTEDSVNYGYTF; cdr3_nt: TGCGCCAGCACCGAGGACAGTGTTAACTACGGCTACACCTTC
v_call: TRBV5-1; j_call: TRBJ2-7; clone_size: NA; d_call: NA; cdr3_aa: CASSLGGYEQYF; cdr3_nt: TGCGCCAGCAGCTTGGGAGGGTACGAGCAGTACTTC
v_call: TRBV4-3; j_call: TRBJ2-1; clone_size: few; d_call: TRBD1; cdr3_aa: CASSETANPGQVEFF; cdr3_nt: TGCGCCAGCAGCGAAACCGCCAACCCGGGACAGGTGGAGTTCTTC
v_call: TRBV27; j_call: TRBJ2-3; clone_size: NA; d_call: NA; cdr3_aa: CASSFRVDGTDTQYF; cdr3_nt: TGTGCCAGCAGTTTCAGGGTCGACGGCACAGATACGCAGTATTTT
v_call: TRBV3-1/TRBV3-2; j_call: TRBJ1-1; clone_size: NA; d_call: NA; cdr3_aa: CASSQMVLGSRTEAFF; cdr3_nt: TGTGCCAGCAGCCAGATGGTTTTGGGCAGTAGGACTGAAGCTTTCTTT
v_call: TRBV7-9; j_call: TRBJ2-1; clone_size: NA; d_call: NA; cdr3_aa: CASLRLGDNEQFF; cdr3_nt: TGTGCCAGCCTCAGGTTAGGGGACAATGAGCAGTTCTTC
v_call: TRBV6-5; j_call: TRBJ1-3; clone_size: NA; d_call: NA; cdr3_aa: CASRGSSSGNTIYF; cdr3_nt: TGTGCCAGCCGGGGGTCTAGCTCTGGAAACACCATATATTTT
v_call: TRBV7-3; j_call: TRBJ2-3; clone_size: once; d_call: TRBD2; cdr3_aa: CASRLAGGTDTQYF; cdr3_nt: TGTGCCAGTAGACTAGCGGGGGGGACAGATACGCAGTATTTT
v_call: TRBV5-1; j_call: TRBJ1-4; clone_size: NA; d_call: TRBD1; cdr3_aa: CASSLAGTAEKLFF; cdr3_nt: TGCGCCAGCAGCTTGGCGGGGACAGCTGAAAAACTGTTTTTT
v_call: TRBV3-1/TRBV3-2; j_call: TRBJ1-1; clone_size: NA; d_call: TRBD1; cdr3_aa: CASSHSTGAGIAFF; cdr3_nt: TGTGCCAGCAGCCATAGCACAGGGGCGGGTATAGCTTTCTTT
v_call: TRBV29-1; j_call: TRBJ1-1; clone_size: NA; d_call: TRBD1; cdr3_aa: CSGERDRVFF; cdr3_nt: TGCAGCGGTGAGAGGGACAGGGTTTTCTTT
v_call: TRBV12-3/TRBV12-4; j_call: TRBJ1-1; clone_size: NA; d_call: TRBD1; cdr3_aa: CASSSTGGTEAFF; cdr3_nt: TGTGCCAGCAGTTCGACAGGGGGAACTGAAGCTTTCTTT
v_call: TRBV2; j_call: TRBJ2-2; clone_size: NA; d_call: TRBD1; cdr3_aa: CASRGDRVTTGELFF; cdr3_nt: TGTGCCAGCAGGGGGGACAGGGTTACGACCGGGGAGCTGTTTTTT
v_call: TRBV5-4; j_call: TRBJ2-5; clone_size: NA; d_call: TRBD1; cdr3_aa: CASSLAGGMETQYF; cdr3_nt: TGTGCCAGCAGCTTGGCAGGGGGCATGGAGACCCAGTACTTC
v_call: TRBV6-5; j_call: TRBJ2-7; clone_size: NA; d_call: NA; cdr3_aa: CASSYSSRVEQYF; cdr3_nt: TGTGCCAGCAGTTACTCTAGCAGGGTGGAGCAGTACTTC
v_call: TRBV11-3; j_call: TRBJ2-7; clone_size: NA; d_call: NA; cdr3_aa: CASSLGSSYEQYF; cdr3_nt: TGTGCCAGCAGCTTGGGGAGCTCCTACGAGCAGTACTTC
v_call: TRBV9; j_call: TRBJ2-3; clone_size: NA; d_call: TRBD2; cdr3_aa: CASSVEASGGAADTQYF; cdr3_nt: TGTGCCAGCAGCGTAGAGGCTAGCGGGGGGGCCGCAGATACGCAGTATTTT
v_call: TRBV4-1; j_call: TRBJ2-7; clone_size: NA; d_call: NA; cdr3_aa: CASSQHEDSSYEQYF; cdr3_nt: TGCGCCAGCAGCCAACATGAGGACAGTTCCTACGAGCAGTACTTC
v_call: TRBV11-3; j_call: TRBJ2-7; clone_size: NA; d_call: NA; cdr3_aa: CASSSGGASNEQYF; cdr3_nt: TGTGCCAGCAGCTCAGGAGGGGCTAGCAACGAGCAGTACTTC
v_call: TRBV6-2/TRBV6-3; j_call: TRBJ1-2; clone_size: once; d_call: TRBD1; cdr3_aa: CASSSTGGGYGYTF; cdr3_nt: TGTGCCAGCAGTTCCACAGGGGGCGGGTATGGCTACACCTTC
v_call: TRBV9; j_call: TRBJ1-1; clone_size: NA; d_call: NA; cdr3_aa: CASTPTSWANTEAFF; cdr3_nt: TGTGCCAGCACCCCAACCTCCTGGGCGAACACTGAAGCTTTCTTT
v_call: TRBV20-1; j_call: TRBJ2-7; clone_size: once; d_call: NA; cdr3_aa: CSASNAAQGPYEQYF; cdr3_nt: TGCAGTGCTAGTAATGCCGCACAGGGCCCCTACGAGCAGTACTTC